The subject of this entry is one T cell receptor beta chain. Its antigen is still unknown. A much larger clone lies one base from this, so it may be a read error. The V gene's germline CDR1 is SGHTA and CDR2 FQGNSA. The CDR3 loop spans 14 amino acids. Every sample yielded at least 6 million isolated PBMCs. This entry comes from a study of blood T cells in healthy people across ages. Notes on the study in general: Whereas aged donors had fewer naive CD4+ cells, long-lived donors had more of them and higher diversity.

Primers used in a second PCR of about 6 to 12 cycles were a sample-barcoded 5' primer and a J-beta primer mix. With 12 random nucleotides, a template-switch adaptor tagged each individual cDNA molecule. TCRdb reanalysed the 5' RACE reads using MiXCR and keeps one entry per CDR3 protein. The sample yields 700,000 or so distinct CDR3 sequences, 40% to 50% seen once. The genes are TRBV7-2 and TRBJ1-2; 9 positions agree with TRBD1. Sequenced sample: blood. The sequence was obtained from a man at least 80 years old in good health. CDR3 sequence (DNA): TGTGCCAGCAGCTTATCACAGGGGGCCTATGACTACACCTTC. Protein product: CASSLSQGAYDYTF.